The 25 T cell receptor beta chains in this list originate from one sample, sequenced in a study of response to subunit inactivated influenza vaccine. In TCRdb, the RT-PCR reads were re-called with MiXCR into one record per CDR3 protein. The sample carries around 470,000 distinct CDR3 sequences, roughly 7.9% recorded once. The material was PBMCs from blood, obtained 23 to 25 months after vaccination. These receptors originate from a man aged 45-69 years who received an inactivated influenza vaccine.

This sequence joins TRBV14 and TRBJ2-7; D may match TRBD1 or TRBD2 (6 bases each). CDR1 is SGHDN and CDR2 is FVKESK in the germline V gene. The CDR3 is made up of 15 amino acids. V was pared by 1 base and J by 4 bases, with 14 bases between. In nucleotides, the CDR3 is TGTGCCAGCAGCCAAGTTCCGGGGGCCGTTTACGAGCAGTACTTC. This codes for CASSQVPGAVYEQYF.

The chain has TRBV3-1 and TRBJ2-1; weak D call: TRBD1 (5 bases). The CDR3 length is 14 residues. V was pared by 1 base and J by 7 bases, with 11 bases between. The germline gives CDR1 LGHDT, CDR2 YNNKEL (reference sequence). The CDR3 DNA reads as TGTGCCAGCAGCCAAGGGCAGGGTCGGAATGAGCAGTTCTTC. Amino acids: CASSQGQGRNEQFF.

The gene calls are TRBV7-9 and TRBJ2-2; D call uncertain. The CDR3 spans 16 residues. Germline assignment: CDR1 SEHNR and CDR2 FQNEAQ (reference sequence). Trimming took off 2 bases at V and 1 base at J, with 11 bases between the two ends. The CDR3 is CASSLLGHRNTGELFF. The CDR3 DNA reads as TGTGCCAGCAGCTTACTAGGGCACCGGAACACCGGGGAGCTGTTTTTT.

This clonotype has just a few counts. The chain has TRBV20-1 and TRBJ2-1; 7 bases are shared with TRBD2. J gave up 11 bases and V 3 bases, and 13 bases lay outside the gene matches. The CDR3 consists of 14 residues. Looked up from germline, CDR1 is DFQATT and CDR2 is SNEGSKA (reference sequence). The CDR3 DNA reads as TGCAGTGCTAGTTGGGGGGGACTACACTTGAAGCAGTTCTTC. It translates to CSASWGGLHLKQFF.

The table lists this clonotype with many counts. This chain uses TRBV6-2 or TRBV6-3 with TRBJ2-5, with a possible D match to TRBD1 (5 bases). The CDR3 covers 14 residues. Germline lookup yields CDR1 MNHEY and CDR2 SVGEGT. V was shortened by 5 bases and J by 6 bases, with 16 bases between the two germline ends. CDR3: CASSGQVPIQTQYF. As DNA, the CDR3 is TGTGCCAGCAGTGGACAAGTCCCCATTCAGACCCAGTACTTC.

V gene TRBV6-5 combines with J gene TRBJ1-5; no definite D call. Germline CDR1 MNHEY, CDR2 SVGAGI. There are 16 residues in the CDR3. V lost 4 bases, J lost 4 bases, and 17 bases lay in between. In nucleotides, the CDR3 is TGTGCCAGCAGTTCTTCCCCCTGGGTTGGGAATCAGCCCCAGCATTTT. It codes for CASSSSPWVGNQPQHF.

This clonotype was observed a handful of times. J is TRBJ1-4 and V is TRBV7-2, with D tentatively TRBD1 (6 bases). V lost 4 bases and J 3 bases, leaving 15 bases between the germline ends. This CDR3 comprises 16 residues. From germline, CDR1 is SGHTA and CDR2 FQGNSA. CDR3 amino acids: CASSSTTGSANEKLFF. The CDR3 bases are TGTGCCAGCAGCTCCACGACAGGTTCGGCTAATGAAAAACTGTTTTTT. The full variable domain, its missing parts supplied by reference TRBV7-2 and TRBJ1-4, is GAGVSQSPSNKVTEKGKDVELRCDPISGHTALYWYRQSLGQGLEFLIYFQGNSAPDKSGLPSDRFSAERTGGSVSTLTIQRTQQEDSAVYLCASSSTTGSANEKLFFGSGTQLSVL.

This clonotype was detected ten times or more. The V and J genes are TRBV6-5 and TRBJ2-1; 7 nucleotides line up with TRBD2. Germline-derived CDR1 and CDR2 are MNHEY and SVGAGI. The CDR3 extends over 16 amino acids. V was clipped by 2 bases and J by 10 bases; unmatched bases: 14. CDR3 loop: CASSYGLAVPGAEQFF. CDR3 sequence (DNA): TGTGCCAGCAGTTACGGGCTAGCGGTCCCTGGGGCCGAGCAGTTCTTC.

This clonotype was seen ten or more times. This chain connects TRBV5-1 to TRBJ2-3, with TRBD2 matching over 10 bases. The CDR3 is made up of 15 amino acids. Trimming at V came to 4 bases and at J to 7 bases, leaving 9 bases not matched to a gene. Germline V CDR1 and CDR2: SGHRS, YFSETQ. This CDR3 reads CASSPSSGGSHTQYF. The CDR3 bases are TGCGCCAGCAGCCCCTCTAGCGGGGGCTCACATACGCAGTATTTT.

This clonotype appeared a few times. CDR3 region: CATSRGGGSDEKLFF. CDR3 coding DNA: TGTGCCACCAGCAGGGGAGGGGGAAGCGATGAAAAACTGTTTTTT. The gene calls are TRBV15 and TRBJ1-4, with D possibly matching TRBD1 (6 bases). This CDR3 contains 15 residues. With 3 bases removed from V and 6 bases from J, the gap between germline ends came to 14 bases. The germline CDR1 and CDR2 sequences are LNHNV and YYDKDF (reference sequence).

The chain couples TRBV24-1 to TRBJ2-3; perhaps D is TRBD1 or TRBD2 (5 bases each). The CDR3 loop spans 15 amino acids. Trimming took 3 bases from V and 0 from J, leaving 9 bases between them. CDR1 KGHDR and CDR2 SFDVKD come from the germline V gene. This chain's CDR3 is CATSDPGTSTDTQYF. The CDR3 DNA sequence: TGTGCCACCAGTGATCCTGGGACCAGCACAGATACGCAGTATTTT.

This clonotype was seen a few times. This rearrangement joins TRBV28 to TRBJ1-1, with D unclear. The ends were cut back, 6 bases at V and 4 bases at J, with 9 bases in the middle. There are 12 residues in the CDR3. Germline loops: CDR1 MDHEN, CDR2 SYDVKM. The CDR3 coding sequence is TGTGCCAGCAGCCGGGCTCGCACTGAAGCTTTCTTT. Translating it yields CASSRARTEAFF.

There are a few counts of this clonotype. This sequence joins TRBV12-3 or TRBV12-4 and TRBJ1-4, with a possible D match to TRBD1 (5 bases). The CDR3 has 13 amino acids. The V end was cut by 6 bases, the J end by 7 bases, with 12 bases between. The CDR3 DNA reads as TGTGCCAGCAGGCAGGTTGGGGGTGAAAAACTGTTTTTT. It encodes CASRQVGGEKLFF.

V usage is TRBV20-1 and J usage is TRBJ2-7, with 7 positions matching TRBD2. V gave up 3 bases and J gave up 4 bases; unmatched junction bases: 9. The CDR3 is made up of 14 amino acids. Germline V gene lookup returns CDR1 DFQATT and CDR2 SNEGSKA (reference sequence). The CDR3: CSARGYRAGYEQYF. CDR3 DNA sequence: TGCAGTGCTAGGGGGTACAGAGCGGGGTACGAGCAGTACTTC.

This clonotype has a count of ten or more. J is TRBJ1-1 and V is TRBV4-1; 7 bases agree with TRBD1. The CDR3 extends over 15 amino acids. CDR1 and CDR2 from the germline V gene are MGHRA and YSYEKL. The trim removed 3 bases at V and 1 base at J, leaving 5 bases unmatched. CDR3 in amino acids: CASSHLGQANTEAFF. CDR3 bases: TGCGCCAGCAGCCATCTAGGACAGGCGAACACTGAAGCTTTCTTT.

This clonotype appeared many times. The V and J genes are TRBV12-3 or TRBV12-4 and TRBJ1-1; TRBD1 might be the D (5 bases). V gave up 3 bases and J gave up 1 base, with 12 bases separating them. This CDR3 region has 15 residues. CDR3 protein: CASSLQGTANTEAFF. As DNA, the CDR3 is TGTGCCAGCAGTTTGCAAGGGACCGCGAACACTGAAGCTTTCTTT.

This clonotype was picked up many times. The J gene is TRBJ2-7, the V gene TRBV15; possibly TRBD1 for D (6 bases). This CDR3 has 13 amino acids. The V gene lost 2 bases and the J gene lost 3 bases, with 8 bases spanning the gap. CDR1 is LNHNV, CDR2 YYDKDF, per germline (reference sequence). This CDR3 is CATSRLGGYEQYF. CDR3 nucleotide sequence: TGTGCCACCAGCAGATTAGGGGGCTACGAGCAGTACTTC.

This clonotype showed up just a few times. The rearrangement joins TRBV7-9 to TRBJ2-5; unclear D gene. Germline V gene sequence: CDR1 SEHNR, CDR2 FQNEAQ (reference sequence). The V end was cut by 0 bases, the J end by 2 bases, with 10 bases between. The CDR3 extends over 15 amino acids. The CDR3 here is CASSLAGPSQETQYF. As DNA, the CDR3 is TGTGCCAGCAGCTTAGCTGGACCCTCTCAAGAGACCCAGTACTTC.

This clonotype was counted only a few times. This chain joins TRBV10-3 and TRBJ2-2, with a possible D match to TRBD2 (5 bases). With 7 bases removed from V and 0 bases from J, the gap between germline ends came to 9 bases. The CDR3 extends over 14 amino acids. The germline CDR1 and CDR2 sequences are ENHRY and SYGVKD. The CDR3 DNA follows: TGTGCCATCAACTCGGACTCGAACACCGGGGAGCTGTTTTTT. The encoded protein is CAINSDSNTGELFF.

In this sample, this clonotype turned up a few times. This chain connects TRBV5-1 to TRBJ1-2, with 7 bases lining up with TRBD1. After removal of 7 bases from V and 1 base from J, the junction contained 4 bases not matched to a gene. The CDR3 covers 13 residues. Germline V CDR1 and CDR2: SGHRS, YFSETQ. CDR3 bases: TGCGCCAGCGGGACAGAAATTAACTATGGCTACACCTTC. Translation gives CASGTEINYGYTF.

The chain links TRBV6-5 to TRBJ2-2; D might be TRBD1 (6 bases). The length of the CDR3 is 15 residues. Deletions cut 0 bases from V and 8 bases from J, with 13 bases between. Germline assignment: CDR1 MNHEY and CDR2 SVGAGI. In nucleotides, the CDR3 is TGTGCCAGCAGTTACTCGATGTCAGGGGATGGGGAGCTGTTTTTT. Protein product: CASSYSMSGDGELFF.

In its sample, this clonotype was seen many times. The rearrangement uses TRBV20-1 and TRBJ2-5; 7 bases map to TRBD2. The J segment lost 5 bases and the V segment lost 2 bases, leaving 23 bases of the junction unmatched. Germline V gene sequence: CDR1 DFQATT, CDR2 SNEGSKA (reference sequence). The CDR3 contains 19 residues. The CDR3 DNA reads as TGCAGTGCTAGACCCGGGGGGAGAGAGAAACCCTCCCACCGGGAGACCCAGTACTTC. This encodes CSARPGGREKPSHRETQYF.

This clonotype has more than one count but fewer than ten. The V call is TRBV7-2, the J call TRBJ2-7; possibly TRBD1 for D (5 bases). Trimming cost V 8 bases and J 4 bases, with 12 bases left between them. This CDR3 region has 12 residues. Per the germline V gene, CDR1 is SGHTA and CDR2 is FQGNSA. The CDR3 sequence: CASGRGGYEQYF. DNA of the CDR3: TGTGCCAGCGGAAGGGGTGGGTACGAGCAGTACTTC.

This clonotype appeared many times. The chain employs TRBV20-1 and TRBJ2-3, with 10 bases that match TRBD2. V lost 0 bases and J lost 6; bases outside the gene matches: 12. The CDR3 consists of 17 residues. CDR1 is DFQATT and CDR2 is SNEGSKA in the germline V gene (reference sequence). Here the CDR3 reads CSARDLTSGSLRDTQYF. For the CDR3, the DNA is TGCAGTGCTAGAGATCTGACTAGCGGGTCCCTAAGGGATACGCAGTATTTT.

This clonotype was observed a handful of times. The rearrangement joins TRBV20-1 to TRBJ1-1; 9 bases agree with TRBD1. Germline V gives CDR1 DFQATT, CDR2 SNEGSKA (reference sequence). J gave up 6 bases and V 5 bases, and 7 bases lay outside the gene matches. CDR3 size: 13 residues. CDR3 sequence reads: CSAAPDRGPEAFF. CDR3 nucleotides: TGCAGTGCTGCACCGGACAGGGGTCCTGAAGCTTTCTTT.